This record covers a single T cell receptor (beta chain). This sample is drawn from a study of blood T cell repertoires in COVID-19. Under the authors' procedure: Reference gene primer amplification gave nucleated cell count estimates. Profiled with immunoSEQ multiplex PCR; TCRdb holds only in-frame clones, not every one. The V and J calls and clone size were taken over from that table, and D and trimming were inferred from the DNA. Of fewer than 150,000 clones listed, almost 90% are singletons. Germline trimming cut 1 base from V and 4 bases from J; bases unmatched to any gene: 13. This CDR3 has 17 amino acids. Germline CDR1 is ENHRY and CDR2 is SYGVKD.

Sequenced input: peripheral blood. V usage is TRBV10-3 and J usage is TRBJ2-7, with 7 nucleotides matching TRBD1. The sequence was obtained from a woman in her forties or fifties with active or convalescent COVID-19. The DNA of the CDR3 is TGTGCCATCAGTGAGTTCCCCCTCCCGGGACAGCGGTACGAGCAGTACTTC. It yields the protein CAISEFPLPGQRYEQYF.